The subject of this entry is one T cell receptor beta chain. Its cognate antigen is unknown. This record comes from a study of CD8 T cells in ankylosing spondylitis. Study findings and constraints: Disease-linked clones were reportedly significantly enriched in matched ankylosing spondylitis synovial fluid. In reactive arthritis synovial fluid and blood, some motif variants had been reported before. Made up of about eight highly homologous variants, a TCR beta motif appeared characteristic of ankylosing spondylitis blood.

The CDR3 spans 15 residues. Trimming took 5 bases from V and 2 from J, leaving 14 bases between them. CDR1 and CDR2 (germline): SEHNR, FQNEAQ (reference sequence). Scientists made TCR beta libraries using quantitative 5'-RACE with molecular barcodes. TCRdb passed the 5' RACE reads through MiXCR, listing each CDR3 protein once. The sample has around 480,000 distinct CDR3 sequences, 17% seen once. V usage is TRBV7-9 and J usage is TRBJ2-3; the D gene is possibly TRBD1 (7 bases). The material sequenced was blood, either unsorted or a sorted T cell fraction (not recorded which). The source of this sequence is a male donor with ankylosing spondylitis. CDR3 residues: CASSLRGVLTDTQYF. The DNA for the CDR3 is TGTGCCAGCAGCCTCAGGGGGGTACTCACAGATACGCAGTATTTT.